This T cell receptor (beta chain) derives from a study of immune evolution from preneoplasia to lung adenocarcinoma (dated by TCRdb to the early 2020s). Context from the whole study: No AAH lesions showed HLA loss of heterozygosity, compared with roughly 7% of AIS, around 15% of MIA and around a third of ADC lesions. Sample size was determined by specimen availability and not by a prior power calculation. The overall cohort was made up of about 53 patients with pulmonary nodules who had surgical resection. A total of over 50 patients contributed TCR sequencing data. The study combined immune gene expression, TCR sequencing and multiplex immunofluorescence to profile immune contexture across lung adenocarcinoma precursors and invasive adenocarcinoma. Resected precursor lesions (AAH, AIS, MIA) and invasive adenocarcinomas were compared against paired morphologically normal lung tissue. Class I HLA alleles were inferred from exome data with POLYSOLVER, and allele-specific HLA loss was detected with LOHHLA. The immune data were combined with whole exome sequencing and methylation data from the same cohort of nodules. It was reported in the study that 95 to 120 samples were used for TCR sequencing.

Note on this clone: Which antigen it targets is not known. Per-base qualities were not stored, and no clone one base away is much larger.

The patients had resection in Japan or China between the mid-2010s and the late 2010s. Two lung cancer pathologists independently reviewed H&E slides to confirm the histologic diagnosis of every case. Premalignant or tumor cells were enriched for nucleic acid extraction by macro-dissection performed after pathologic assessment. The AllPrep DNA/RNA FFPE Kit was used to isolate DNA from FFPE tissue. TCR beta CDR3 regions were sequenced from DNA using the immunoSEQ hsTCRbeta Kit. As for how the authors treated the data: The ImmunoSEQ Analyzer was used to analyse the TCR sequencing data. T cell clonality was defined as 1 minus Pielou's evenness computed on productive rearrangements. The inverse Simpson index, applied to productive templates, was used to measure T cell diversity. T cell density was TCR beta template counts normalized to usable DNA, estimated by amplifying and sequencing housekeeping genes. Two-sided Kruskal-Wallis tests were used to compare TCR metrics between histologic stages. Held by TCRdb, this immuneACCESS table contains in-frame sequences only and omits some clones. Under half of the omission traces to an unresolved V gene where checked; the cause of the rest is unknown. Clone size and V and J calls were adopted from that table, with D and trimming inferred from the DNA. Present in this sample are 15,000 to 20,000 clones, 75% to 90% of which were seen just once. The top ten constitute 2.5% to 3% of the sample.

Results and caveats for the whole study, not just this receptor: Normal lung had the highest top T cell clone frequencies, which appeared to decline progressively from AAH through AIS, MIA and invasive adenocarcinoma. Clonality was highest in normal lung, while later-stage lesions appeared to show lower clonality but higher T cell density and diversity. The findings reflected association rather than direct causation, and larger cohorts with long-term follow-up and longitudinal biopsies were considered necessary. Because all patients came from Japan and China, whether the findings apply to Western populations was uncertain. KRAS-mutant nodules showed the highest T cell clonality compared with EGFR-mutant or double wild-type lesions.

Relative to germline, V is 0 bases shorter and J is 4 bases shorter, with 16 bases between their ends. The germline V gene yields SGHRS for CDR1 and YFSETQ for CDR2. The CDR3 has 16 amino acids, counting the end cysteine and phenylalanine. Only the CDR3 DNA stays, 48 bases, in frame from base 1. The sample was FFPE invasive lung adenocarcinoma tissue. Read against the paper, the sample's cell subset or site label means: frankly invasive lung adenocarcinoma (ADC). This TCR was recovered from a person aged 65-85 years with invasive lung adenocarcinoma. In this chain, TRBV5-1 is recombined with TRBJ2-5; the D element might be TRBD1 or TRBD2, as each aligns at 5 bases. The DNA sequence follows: TGCGCCAGCAGCTTGGTTCCAGCAGGGACGAGAGAGACCCAGTACTTC. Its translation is CASSLVPAGTRETQYF. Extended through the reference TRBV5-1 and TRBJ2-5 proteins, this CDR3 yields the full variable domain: KAGVTQTPRYLIKTRGQQVTLSCSPISGHRSVSWYQQTPGQGLQFLFEYFSETQRNKGNFPGRFSGRQFSNSRSEMNVSTLELGDSALYLCASSLVPAGTRETQYFGPGTRLLVL.